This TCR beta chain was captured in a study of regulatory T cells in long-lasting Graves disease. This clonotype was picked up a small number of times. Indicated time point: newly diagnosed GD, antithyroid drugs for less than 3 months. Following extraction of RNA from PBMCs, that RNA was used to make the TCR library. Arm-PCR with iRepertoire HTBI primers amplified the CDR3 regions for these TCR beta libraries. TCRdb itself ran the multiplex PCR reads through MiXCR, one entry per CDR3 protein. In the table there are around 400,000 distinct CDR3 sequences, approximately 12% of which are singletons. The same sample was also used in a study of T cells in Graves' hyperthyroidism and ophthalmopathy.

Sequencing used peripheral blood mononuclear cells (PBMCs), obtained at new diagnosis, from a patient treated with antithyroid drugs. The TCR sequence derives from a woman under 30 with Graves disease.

The CDR3 DNA follows: TGTGCCAGCACCCAGGCACAGGGGCGGGAGCAGTACTTC. It encodes CASTQAQGREQYF. The chain has TRBV4-2 and TRBJ2-7, with TRBD1 matching over 7 bases. The germline V gene has CDR1 LGHNA and CDR2 YNFKEQ. The junction had 10 bases not matched to a gene; V was cut back by 7 bases and J by 7 bases. The CDR3 loop spans 13 amino acids.